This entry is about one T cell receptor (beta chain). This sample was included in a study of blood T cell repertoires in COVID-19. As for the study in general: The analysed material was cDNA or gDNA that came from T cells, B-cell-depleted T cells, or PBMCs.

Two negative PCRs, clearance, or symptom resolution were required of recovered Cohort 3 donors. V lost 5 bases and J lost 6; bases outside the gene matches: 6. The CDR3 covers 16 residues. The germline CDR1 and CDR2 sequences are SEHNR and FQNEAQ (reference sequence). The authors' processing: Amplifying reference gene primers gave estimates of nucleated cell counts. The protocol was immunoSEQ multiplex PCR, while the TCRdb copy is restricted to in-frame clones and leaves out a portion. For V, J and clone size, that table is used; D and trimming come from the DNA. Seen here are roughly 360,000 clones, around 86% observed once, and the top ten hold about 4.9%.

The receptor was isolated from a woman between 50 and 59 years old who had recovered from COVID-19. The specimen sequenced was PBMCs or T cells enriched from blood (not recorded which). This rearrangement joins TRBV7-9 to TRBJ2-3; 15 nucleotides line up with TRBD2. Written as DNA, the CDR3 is TGTGCCAGCAGCGCTGGACTAGCGGGGGGGCCCGATACGCAGTATTTT. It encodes CASSAGLAGGPDTQYF.